Presented here are 30 T cell receptor beta chains from one specimen sequenced in a study of lymphopenia after photon versus proton radiotherapy. Sequenced by immunoSEQ multiplex PCR; TCRdb stores in-frame clones only, minus some. This table holds fewer than 35,000 clones, 75% to 90% found once. The sample here was peripheral blood, taken from a patient treated with photon-based radiotherapy. The source of these receptors is a woman in her fifties or sixties with pancreatic cancer.

J is TRBJ1-1 and V is TRBV10-2; perhaps TRBD1 as D (6 bases). Between the trimmed V and J ends, which lost 3 bases and 4 bases, there was a span of 9 bases. Per germline, CDR1 WSHSY and CDR2 SAAADI. The CDR3 loop spans 13 amino acids. CDR3 DNA sequence: TGCGCCAGCAGTGACAGGGGAGTCACTGAAGCTTTCTTT. Translated: CASSDRGVTEAFF.

This clone is a singleton in its sample. CDR3 DNA: TGTGCCAGCAGCTCCAATATCGGGGGTTTTGCAGGGAGGACTGAAGCTTTCTTT. Translating gives CASSSNIGGFAGRTEAFF. The gene calls are TRBV7-9 and TRBJ1-1; TRBD1 might be the D (5 bases). The V gene lost 4 bases and the J gene lost 5 bases, with 26 bases spanning the gap. Germline V gene lookup returns CDR1 SEHNR and CDR2 FQNEAQ (reference sequence). The CDR3 is made up of 18 amino acids. The full variable domain, rest sourced from reference TRBV7-9 and TRBJ1-1, is DTGVSQNPRHKITKRGQNVTFRCDPISEHNRLYWYRQTLGQGPEFLTYFQNEAQLEKSRLLSDRFSAERPKGSFSTLEIQRTEQGDSAMYLCASSSNIGGFAGRTEAFFGQGTRLTVV.

The CDR3 reads CAWGIAGGTGELFF. The CDR3 DNA follows: TGTGCCTGGGGGATAGCGGGAGGGACCGGGGAGCTGTTTTTT. This chain uses TRBV30 with TRBJ2-2; TRBD2 matches at 11 bases. The CDR3 extends over 14 amino acids. The V gene end was trimmed by 5 bases and the J gene end by 5 bases; junction bases not matched to a gene: 4. The germline CDR1 and CDR2 sequences are GTSNPN and SVGIG (reference sequence).

This chain links TRBV30 with TRBJ2-7; D not resolved. The CDR3 runs to 13 residues. Trimming cost V 6 bases and J 6 bases, with 18 bases left between them. The germline CDR1 and CDR2 sequences are GTSNPN and SVGIG (reference sequence). The CDR3 DNA sequence: TGTGCCTGTGCCCGGACCCACCTGGGCGAGCAGTACTTC. Amino acids: CACARTHLGEQYF.

This clone was picked up one time. This sequence joins TRBV6-5 and TRBJ1-1; weak D call: TRBD1 (5 bases). The CDR3 runs to 13 residues. The V end was cut by 7 bases, the J end by 0 bases, with 9 bases between. Germline V gives CDR1 MNHEY, CDR2 SVGAGI. CDR3 nucleotides: TGTGCCAGCAAGGGACGGATGAACACTGAAGCTTTCTTT. Protein sequence: CASKGRMNTEAFF.

This clone was seen just once. The chain recombines TRBV5-8 with TRBJ1-3; possible D gene TRBD1, 5 bases. The germline V and J ends were trimmed by 2 bases and 6 bases, with 12 bases remaining between them. Germline loops: CDR1 SGHTS, CDR2 YDEGEE. The CDR3 runs 14 residues. DNA for the CDR3: TGTGCCAGCAGCTTAGGACGGGGGACAAACACCATATATTTT. Translating it yields CASSLGRGTNTIYF.

V gene TRBV6-4 combines with J gene TRBJ2-7, with 11 bases identical to TRBD2. Unmatched junction bases numbered 5, after V lost 2 bases and J lost 2 bases. CDR3 length: 16 residues. The germline gives CDR1 MRHNA, CDR2 SNTAGT. The CDR3 coding sequence is TGTGCCAGCAGTGACCAGGGACTAGCGGATCCCTACGAGCAGTACTTC. This codes for CASSDQGLADPYEQYF.

The DNA for the CDR3 is TGTGCCATCGGCAGGGGGAATAGCAATCAGCCCCAGCATTTT. Its translation: CAIGRGNSNQPQHF. The rearrangement joins TRBV7-8 to TRBJ1-5, with 7 bases aligning to TRBD1. Germline V CDR1 and CDR2: SGHVS, FQNEAQ. Trimming removed 10 bases from V and 0 bases from J; junction bases left unmatched: 6. CDR3 length: 14 residues.

This chain joins TRBV7-2 and TRBJ1-1; D is unresolved. With 5 bases removed from V and 2 bases from J, the gap between germline ends came to 15 bases. Germline CDR1 is SGHTA and CDR2 is FQGNSA. This CDR3 has 15 residues. This CDR3 is CASSPVRARNTEAFF. The CDR3 DNA reads as TGTGCCAGCAGCCCCGTTAGGGCAAGAAACACTGAAGCTTTCTTT.

The J gene is TRBJ2-3, the V gene TRBV28; 8 bases are a match to TRBD2. The germline V gene has CDR1 MDHEN and CDR2 SYDVKM. The CDR3 consists of 15 residues. V trimming: 3 bases; J trimming: 0 bases; junction bases outside the gene matches: 2. The CDR3 here is CASSFSGVSTDTQYF. The CDR3 DNA reads TGTGCCAGCAGTTTTAGCGGGGTTAGCACAGATACGCAGTATTTT. The full variable domain, with the rest looked up from reference TRBV28 and TRBJ2-3, is DVKVTQSSRYLVKRTGEKVFLECVQDMDHENMFWYRQDPGLGLRLIYFSYDVKMKEKGDIPEGYSVSREKKERFSLILESASTNQTSMYLCASSFSGVSTDTQYFGPGTRLTVL.

The chain joins TRBV19 to TRBJ2-3; D gene uncertain. Germline CDR1 LNHDA, CDR2 SQIVND (reference sequence). The CDR3 is 14 residues long. V gave up 7 bases and J gave up 2 bases, with 13 bases separating them. CDR3 sequence (DNA): TGTGCCAGTACGTTCGCCATGGACACAGATACGCAGTATTTT. Translating it yields CASTFAMDTDTQYF.

The chain links TRBV7-7 to TRBJ1-6, with D possibly TRBD1 on 5 matching bases. V was shortened by 5 bases and J by 4 bases, with 27 bases between the two germline ends. This CDR3 contains 20 residues. CDR1 is SSHAT, CDR2 FNYEAQ, per germline (reference sequence). This CDR3 is CASSVGPDSAPGQYNSPLHF. CDR3 bases: TGTGCCAGCAGCGTAGGCCCCGACAGCGCCCCCGGTCAATATAATTCACCCCTCCACTTT.

In DNA form, the CDR3 reads TGTGCCAGCAGCACCGGACAGGGGACTAACAATGAGCAGTTCTTC. Translated, it gives CASSTGQGTNNEQFF. The gene calls are TRBV7-2 and TRBJ2-1; 9 bases are shared with TRBD1. Germline CDR1 and CDR2: SGHTA and FQGNSA. The CDR3 length is 15 residues. The V gene end was trimmed by 5 bases and the J gene end by 5 bases; junction bases not matched to a gene: 7.

The chain couples TRBV5-1 to TRBJ2-7; TRBD1 matches 10 bases. Germline CDR1 is SGHRS and CDR2 is YFSETQ. Trimming took 0 bases from V and 12 from J; bases not matched to a gene: 6. This CDR3 has 13 amino acids. The CDR3 reads CASSLVPGQGWYF. The CDR3 DNA reads TGCGCCAGCAGCTTGGTCCCGGGACAGGGGTGGTACTTC.

The rearrangement joins TRBV28 to TRBJ1-2; no firm D call. Trimming shortened V by 7 bases and J by 2 bases, and 5 bases separated the two germline ends. CDR1 is MDHEN, CDR2 SYDVKM, per germline. This CDR3 is 11 amino acids long. CDR3 region: CASIGNYGYTF. CDR3 nucleotides: TGTGCCAGCATCGGAAACTATGGCTACACCTTC.

The chain recombines TRBV7-9 with TRBJ2-3; no clear D. The CDR3 has 15 residues. Germline values: CDR1 SEHNR, CDR2 FQNEAQ (reference sequence). Trimming shortened V by 6 bases and J by 2 bases, and 15 bases separated the two germline ends. The CDR3 region has the DNA TGTGCCAGCAGTCTACCGGCCCCCCCCACAGATACGCAGTATTTT. Amino acids: CASSLPAPPTDTQYF.

The chain joins TRBV7-9 to TRBJ1-2, with TRBD1 as a possible D gene (6 bases). The CDR3 extends over 16 amino acids. Trimming shortened V by 5 bases and J by 9 bases, and 25 bases separated the two germline ends. Germline V gene data show CDR1 as SEHNR and CDR2 as FQNEAQ (reference sequence). The CDR3 DNA reads TGTGCCAGCAGCCAAAAAAAAGGGGGGGAAGGTTATCGCTACACCTTC. Protein product: CASSQKKGGEGYRYTF.

The chain employs TRBV5-3 and TRBJ2-3, with a possible D match to TRBD2 (6 bases). TRBV5-3 is an open reading frame whose function is uncertain. V was shortened by 8 bases and J by 5 bases, with 24 bases between the two germline ends. The CDR3 length is 16 residues. CDR3 DNA: TGTGCCAGGCCCCACGAGACGCGGGGCGAGGGAGATACGCAGTATTTT. Translated, it gives CARPHETRGEGDTQYF.

The chain employs TRBV27 and TRBJ2-7; TRBD1 matches 7 bases. The CDR3 length is 13 residues. The ends lost 5 bases at V and 0 bases at J; junction bases unmatched: 1. Germline V gives CDR1 MNHEY, CDR2 SMNVEV (reference sequence). For the CDR3, the DNA is TGTGCCAGCAGTAGGGGGCACTCCTACGAGCAGTACTTC. This sequence encodes CASSRGHSYEQYF.

This clone was counted a single time. The chain joins TRBV6-6 to TRBJ1-5; 10 nucleotides align to TRBD1. Germline V lookup: CDR1 MNHNY, CDR2 SVGAGI (reference sequence). Trimming cost V 4 bases and J 9 bases; bases outside gene matches: 12. The CDR3 contains 16 residues. CDR3 sequence (DNA): TGTGCCAGCAGTTCCTTACCGGGACAGGGGAGTTCGCCCCAGCATTTT. Encoded protein: CASSSLPGQGSSPQHF.

The chain carries TRBV28 and TRBJ2-3; 7 bases fit TRBD2. Germline lookup yields CDR1 MDHEN and CDR2 SYDVKM. V lost 4 bases and J lost 2; bases outside the gene matches: 6. This CDR3 is 15 amino acids long. CDR3 amino acids: CASSSSSGFTDTQYF. The CDR3 bases are TGTGCCAGCAGTTCCTCTAGCGGCTTCACAGATACGCAGTATTTT.

This sequence joins TRBV28 and TRBJ2-5; possibly TRBD2 for D (6 bases). This CDR3 spans 12 amino acids. Germline assignment: CDR1 MDHEN and CDR2 SYDVKM. Trimming stripped 3 bases from V and 11 bases from J, with 13 bases between. This CDR3 reads CASSFGGGEQYF. The CDR3 DNA reads TGTGCCAGCAGTTTCGGGGGAGGTGAGCAGTACTTC.

The CDR3 region has the DNA TGTGCCAGCAGACCGGGACATCTCTACGAGCAGTACTTC. This translates into CASRPGHLYEQYF. V gene TRBV6-6 combines with J gene TRBJ2-7, with D possibly matching TRBD1 (6 bases). Trimming took off 6 bases at V and 3 bases at J, with 12 bases between the two ends. CDR1 is MNHNY, CDR2 SVGAGI, per germline (reference sequence). The CDR3 has 13 amino acids.

This chain uses TRBV19 with TRBJ2-7; D gene uncertain. Germline CDR1 is LNHDA and CDR2 is SQIVND (reference sequence). V lost 1 base to trimming and J lost 3 bases, with 4 bases between them. The CDR3 contains 12 residues. CDR3 loop: CASSIGGYEQYF. As DNA, the CDR3 is TGTGCCAGTAGTATAGGTGGCTACGAGCAGTACTTC.

The CDR3 coding sequence is TGTGCCACCAGCAGAGAGAAAGCGGGGAGCTCCTACAATGAGCAGTTCTTC. Its protein product is CATSREKAGSSYNEQFF. The V gene is TRBV15, the J gene TRBJ2-1; TRBD2 matches 7 bases. The CDR3 has 17 amino acids. The trim removed 0 bases at V and 0 bases at J, leaving 5 bases unmatched. CDR1 and CDR2 (germline): LNHNV, YYDKDF (reference sequence).

The chain links TRBV19 to TRBJ1-1; D not certain. CDR1 and CDR2 (germline): LNHDA, SQIVND (reference sequence). V dropped 7 bases and J dropped 4 bases, with 4 bases sitting between them. CDR3 length: 10 residues. The CDR3 DNA is TGTGCCAGTACGGGCACTGAAGCTTTCTTT. Amino acids: CASTGTEAFF.

The chain combines TRBV5-6 with TRBJ1-5; tentatively, D is TRBD1 (6 bases). The V end lost 5 bases, the J end lost 0 bases, and 12 bases lay between the germline ends. Per germline, CDR1 SGHDT and CDR2 YYEEEE. CDR3 length equals 15 residues. CDR3 sequence: CASRSRGVSNQPQHF. The DNA of the CDR3 is TGTGCCAGCAGGTCCAGGGGCGTTAGCAATCAGCCCCAGCATTTT. Variable domain in full (rest from reference TRBV5-6 and TRBJ1-5): DAGVTQSPTHLIKTRGQQVTLRCSPKSGHDTVSWYQQALGQGPQFIFQYYEEEERQRGNFPDRFSGHQFPNYSSELNVNALLLGDSALYLCASRSRGVSNQPQHFGDGTRLSIL.

The V gene is TRBV5-6, the J gene TRBJ1-1, with unresolved D. This CDR3 spans 11 amino acids. The germline V gene encodes CDR1 SGHDT and CDR2 YYEEEE. The V gene lost 4 bases and the J gene lost 8 bases, with 9 bases spanning the gap. Here the CDR3 DNA reads TGTGCCAGCAGCGGCGGCAGGGAAGCTTTCTTT. Translating it yields CASSGGREAFF. Looking up the rest from reference TRBV5-6 and TRBJ1-1 gives the full variable domain: DAGVTQSPTHLIKTRGQQVTLRCSPKSGHDTVSWYQQALGQGPQFIFQYYEEEERQRGNFPDRFSGHQFPNYSSELNVNALLLGDSALYLCASSGGREAFFGQGTRLTVV.

This clone appeared once. The J gene is TRBJ2-3, the V gene TRBV11-2; 10 bases are shared with TRBD2. The germline CDR1 and CDR2 sequences are SGHAT and FQNNGV. Germline trimming cut 4 bases from V and 1 base from J; bases unmatched to any gene: 5. This CDR3 contains 16 residues. The CDR3 nucleotides read TGTGCCAGCAGCTCGAGGACTAGCGGAGGCACAGATACGCAGTATTTT. It translates to CASSSRTSGGTDTQYF.

This clone was observed a few times. The chain links TRBV27 to TRBJ2-7, with D unclear. This CDR3 spans 14 amino acids. V was pared by 6 bases and J by 3 bases, with 15 bases between. Germline V gene data show CDR1 as MNHEY and CDR2 as SMNVEV (reference sequence). The CDR3 region is CASRDPDIIYEQYF. CDR3 bases: TGTGCCAGCAGGGACCCCGACATAATCTACGAGCAGTACTTC.